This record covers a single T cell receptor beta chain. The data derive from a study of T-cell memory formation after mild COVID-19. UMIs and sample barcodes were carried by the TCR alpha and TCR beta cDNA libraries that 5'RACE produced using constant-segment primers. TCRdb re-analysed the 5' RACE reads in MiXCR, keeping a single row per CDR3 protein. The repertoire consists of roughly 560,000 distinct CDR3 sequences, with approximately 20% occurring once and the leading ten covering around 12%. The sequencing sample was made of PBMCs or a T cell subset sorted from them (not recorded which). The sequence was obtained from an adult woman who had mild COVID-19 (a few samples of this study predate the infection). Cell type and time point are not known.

The CDR3 DNA reads TGCGCCAGCAGTCACCCCGGACAGGCCCTCTACGAGCAGTACTTC. Translated: CASSHPGQALYEQYF. V gene TRBV23-1 combines with J gene TRBJ2-7; 7 bases are shared with TRBD1. TRBV23-1 is an open reading frame whose function is uncertain. After removal of 3 bases from V and 3 bases from J, the junction contained 8 bases not matched to a gene. This CDR3 comprises 15 residues.